A single sample is the source of the 6 T cell receptor beta chains below, sequenced in a study of blood T cell repertoires in COVID-19. Only in-frame clones appear in the TCRdb table, and some are missing; sequencing was by immunoSEQ multiplex PCR. The table includes 68,000 or so clones, less than 80% detected once. The sequenced sample was peripheral blood. The receptor source for this set is a human donor in a cohort sampled during active COVID-19.

The V and J genes are TRBV11-1 and TRBJ2-5; 8 nucleotides match TRBD1. The CDR3 is made up of 15 amino acids. Germline V gene lookup returns CDR1 SGHAT and CDR2 FQDESV (reference sequence). J lost 2 bases, V lost 5 bases, and 7 bases had no gene match. CDR3 nucleotide sequence: TGTGCCAGCAGCGTCGGGACAGGCTTTCAAGAGACCCAGTACTTC. Its protein product is CASSVGTGFQETQYF.

This chain links TRBV4-2 with TRBJ1-1; TRBD1 matches 10 bases. Germline CDR1 LGHNA, CDR2 YNFKEQ. V shed 1 base, J shed 6 bases, and the junction held 11 bases outside the gene matches. The CDR3 is 17 residues long. In DNA form, the CDR3 reads TGTGCCAGCAGCCAAGGGACTCCGGGACAGGGGCGGCCTGAAGCTTTCTTT. It is translated as CASSQGTPGQGRPEAFF.

This clone was counted a few times. The V call is TRBV7-8, the J call TRBJ2-7; TRBD2 might be the D (5 bases). CDR1 and CDR2 from the germline V gene are SGHVS and FQNEAQ. With 2 bases removed from V and 0 bases from J, the gap between germline ends came to 11 bases. The CDR3 extends over 15 amino acids. CDR3: CASSLSGFSSYEQYF. CDR3 coding DNA: TGTGCCAGCAGCTTAAGCGGCTTTAGCTCCTACGAGCAGTACTTC.

This rearrangement joins TRBV5-1 to TRBJ2-7, with 14 bases fitting TRBD2. This CDR3 contains 21 residues. Trimming at V came to 3 bases and at J to 2 bases, leaving 19 bases not matched to a gene. The V gene's germline CDR1 is SGHRS and CDR2 YFSETQ. In nucleotides, the CDR3 is TGCGCCAGCAGCTCAGACGACAGGTGGGAAGGGACTAGCGGGAGAACCTACGAGCAGTACTTC. Protein product: CASSSDDRWEGTSGRTYEQYF.

The chain couples TRBV2 to TRBJ1-1; TRBD1 matches 9 bases. Germline trimming cut 9 bases from V and 7 bases from J; bases unmatched to any gene: 6. Germline V gene data show CDR1 as SNHLY and CDR2 as FYNNEI. This CDR3 is 12 amino acids long. The CDR3 spells CASGQGSGEAFF. CDR3 DNA: TGTGCCAGTGGACAGGGGAGTGGTGAAGCTTTCTTT.

The V call is TRBV6-5, the J call TRBJ2-2; D not resolved. This CDR3 has 16 amino acids. The germline V and J ends were trimmed by 0 bases and 4 bases, with 12 bases remaining between them. Germline CDR1 reads MNHEY; CDR2 reads SVGAGI. The CDR3 reads CASSYSTWLGTGELFF. Here the CDR3 DNA reads TGTGCCAGCAGTTACTCGACTTGGCTTGGCACCGGGGAGCTGTTTTTT.